This note documents a single T cell receptor (beta chain) sequence. This CDR3 region has 14 residues. V lost 0 bases and J lost 10, with 12 bases in between. Per the germline V gene, CDR1 is LGHNA and CDR2 is YSLEER. These data belong to a study of patients and donors after allogeneic stem cell transplantation. TCRdb independently ran MiXCR on the RT-PCR reads; one entry per CDR3 protein. The sample has roughly 250,000 distinct CDR3 sequences, less than 15% seen once. Sequencing input: blood, either unsorted or a sorted T cell fraction (not recorded which). The source is a human donor who was either an allogeneic HSCT recipient or a stem cell or donor lymphocyte infusion donor (not recorded which). It is not recorded whose cells these are; they may come from a transplant donor. The J gene is TRBJ2-2, the V gene TRBV4-3; no clear D gene. CDR3 sequence reads: CASSQEYGPQELFF. The CDR3 DNA reads TGCGCCAGCAGCCAAGAATACGGACCACAGGAGCTGTTTTTT.